This TCR beta chain derives from a study of blood T cell repertoires in COVID-19. This clone was picked up a small number of times. The authors' processing: Reference gene primer amplification yielded estimated nucleated cell counts. The table came from immunoSEQ multiplex PCR; TCRdb's copy has only in-frame clones and leaves some out. V, J and clone size derive from that table, while D and trimming were established from the DNA sequence. The sample contains more than 300,000 clones, 85% to 90% of which appear only once. Recovery among Cohort 3 donors was established by two negative PCRs, clearance, or symptom resolution. This TCR was recovered from a woman aged 18-35 years who had recovered from COVID-19. Sample: PBMCs or T cells enriched from blood (not recorded which).

This chain's CDR3 is CASSFPAGEENTGELFF. CDR3 nucleotide sequence: TGTGCCAGCAGCTTCCCGGCTGGGGAGGAGAACACCGGGGAGCTGTTTTTT. The chain combines TRBV7-6 with TRBJ2-2; weak D call: TRBD2 (6 bases). The CDR3 is 17 residues long. The V end lost 3 bases, the J end lost 1 base, and 15 bases lay between the germline ends. Germline CDR1 reads SGHVS; CDR2 reads FNYEAQ. Filled out from reference TRBV7-6 and TRBJ2-2, the complete variable domain reads GAGVSQSPRYKVTKRGQDVALRCDPISGHVSLYWYRQALGQGPEFLTYFNYEAQQDKSGLPNDRFSAERPEGSISTLTIQRTEQRDSAMYRCASSFPAGEENTGELFFGEGSRLTVL.